Shown below are 30 T cell receptor beta chains from a single sample sequenced in a study of T cells expressing NK-cell markers. Reprocessing the 5' RACE reads, TCRdb reports a single entry for every CDR3 protein and omits DNA. The listing records about 450,000 distinct CDR3 sequences. Input material: blood T cells: a sorted CD56 or NKG2C T cell subset, CD4+ or CD8+ T cells, or bulk PBMC T cells (not recorded which). These receptors were collected from a woman aged 18-70 years in good health.

The J gene is TRBJ2-5, the V gene TRBV11-2. The CDR3 covers 13 residues. Germline loops: CDR1 SGHAT, CDR2 FQNNGV. CDR3 residues: CASSPDELGTQYF.

This chain links TRBV25-1 with TRBJ2-1; TCRdb indicates TRBD1, and absent DNA this call remains unverified. The CDR3 runs to 15 residues. Per germline, CDR1 MGHDK and CDR2 SYGVNS. CDR3 sequence reads: CASRPRGTGYNEQFF.

The chain has TRBV9 and TRBJ2-7; TCRdb lists TRBD1, though no DNA is available to test this call. The CDR3 totals 14 residues. Germline-derived CDR1 and CDR2 are SGDLS and YYNGEE. The CDR3 sequence is CASSVGGFEYEQYF. Based on the CDR3 plus reference TRBV9 and TRBJ2-7, the full variable domain is DSGVTQTPKHLITATGQRVTLRCSPRSGDLSVYWYQQSLDQGLQFLIQYYNGEERAKGNILERFSAQQFPDLHSELNLSSLELGDSALYFCASSVGGFEYEQYFGPGTRLTVT.

The gene calls are TRBV28 and TRBJ2-3; TCRdb gives TRBD1 as the D gene, but with no DNA this cannot be confirmed. This CDR3 has 13 amino acids. The germline V gene has CDR1 MDHEN and CDR2 SYDVKM. The CDR3 sequence: CASSGARGDTQYF.

The chain has TRBV20-1 and TRBJ2-3; TCRdb selects TRBD1, and the lack of DNA leaves this call unchecked. Germline loops: CDR1 DFQATT, CDR2 SNEGSKA (reference sequence). The CDR3 spans 16 residues. The CDR3 sequence: CSARMGQGRSTDTQYF.

V gene TRBV29-1 combines with J gene TRBJ2-6; TCRdb picks TRBD2, but there is no DNA to check that call. The CDR3 is 16 residues long. Germline V gene lookup returns CDR1 SQVTM and CDR2 ANQGSEA. CDR3 protein: CSVGGGRAGGANVLTF.

The chain combines TRBV4-3 with TRBJ2-2. Germline V lookup: CDR1 LGHNA, CDR2 YSLEER. The CDR3 has 13 amino acids. The CDR3 here is CASSQDYAGELFF.

The genes are TRBV20-1 and TRBJ2-1; with no DNA, the TCRdb D assignment of TRBD2 cannot be verified. Germline CDR1 and CDR2: DFQATT and SNEGSKA (reference sequence). This CDR3 region has 19 residues. The chain's CDR3 is CSAPPRKIAGGGRYNEQFF.

V gene TRBV11-3 combines with J gene TRBJ2-1. The germline V gene encodes CDR1 SGHNT and CDR2 YENEEA. CDR3 size: 15 residues. The CDR3 reads CASSRSGNSYNEQFF.

The chain has TRBV12-3 or TRBV12-4 and TRBJ2-2; TCRdb picks TRBD1, but there is no DNA to check that call. The CDR3 is made up of 13 amino acids. The CDR3 sequence: CANRQGGTGELFF.

The chain employs TRBV20-1 and TRBJ1-1; the D call of TRBD1 rests on TCRdb alone, since no DNA is present to check it. The CDR3 consists of 12 residues. Germline CDR1 is DFQATT and CDR2 is SNEGSKA (reference sequence). CDR3 loop: CSAITGGLKAFF.

The V and J genes are TRBV7-9 and TRBJ2-1; with no DNA, the TCRdb D assignment of TRBD1 cannot be verified. CDR3 length: 13 residues. Germline V CDR1 and CDR2: SEHNR, FQNEAQ (reference sequence). CDR3 loop: CASSSNNGSPLLF.

The CDR3 loop is CSADVGLAGAF. This chain uses TRBV29-1 with TRBJ2-1; TCRdb names TRBD2, which stays unverified in the absence of DNA. The CDR3 sequence is 11 residues long. The V gene's germline CDR1 is SQVTM and CDR2 ANQGSEA.

This chain links TRBV12-3 or TRBV12-4 with TRBJ2-1; TCRdb picks TRBD1, but there is no DNA to check that call. The CDR3 has 14 residues. This chain's CDR3 is CASRPRSGDNEQFF.

The chain joins TRBV4-1 to TRBJ2-5; TCRdb gives TRBD2 as the D gene, but with no DNA this cannot be confirmed. The length of the CDR3 is 16 residues. Germline values: CDR1 MGHRA, CDR2 YSYEKL. CDR3 loop: CASSQDFLAGGETQYF.

The chain is built from TRBV4-1 and TRBJ2-2; TCRdb returns TRBD1, unconfirmable since there is no DNA. The CDR3 covers 14 residues. CDR1 MGHRA and CDR2 YSYEKL come from the germline V gene. The CDR3 sequence is CASSRGGGLGELFF.

The chain uses TRBV20-1 and TRBJ1-1; TCRdb's D gene call, TRBD1, goes unchecked for lack of DNA. The germline gives CDR1 DFQATT, CDR2 SNEGSKA (reference sequence). The CDR3 loop spans 14 amino acids. CDR3 in amino acids: CSATPRQGNTEAFF.

This chain uses TRBV5-4 with TRBJ2-2; the D gene TCRdb calls, TRBD1, cannot be checked with no DNA. This CDR3 region has 14 residues. The germline gives CDR1 SGHNT, CDR2 YYREEE (reference sequence). CDR3 region: CASSLWGGTGELFF.

J is TRBJ1-5 and V is TRBV28. The germline CDR1 and CDR2 sequences are MDHEN and SYDVKM. The CDR3 has 14 residues. The CDR3 sequence: CASSFQSSNQPQHF. The whole variable domain, remainder taken from reference TRBV28 and TRBJ1-5, is DVKVTQSSRYLVKRTGEKVFLECVQDMDHENMFWYRQDPGLGLRLIYFSYDVKMKEKGDIPEGYSVSREKKERFSLILESASTNQTSMYLCASSFQSSNQPQHFGDGTRLSIL.

This chain joins TRBV29-1 and TRBJ2-7; TCRdb's D call of TRBD1 is untestable without DNA. The germline gives CDR1 SQVTM, CDR2 ANQGSEA. This CDR3 comprises 13 residues. Here the CDR3 reads CSVGQGLETEQYF.

The chain is built from TRBV27 and TRBJ2-5. In germline, CDR1 is MNHEY, CDR2 SMNVEV (reference sequence). This CDR3 is 14 amino acids long. CDR3 loop: CASSFAGLQETQYF.

The J gene is TRBJ2-7, the V gene TRBV28; TCRdb outputs TRBD1, but without DNA this stays unchecked. Germline V gene lookup returns CDR1 MDHEN and CDR2 SYDVKM. This CDR3 region has 17 residues. CDR3 amino acids: CASSWAGAGQSTYEQYF.

This chain uses TRBV5-1 with TRBJ2-1; TCRdb returns TRBD2, unconfirmable since there is no DNA. CDR3 size: 15 residues. CDR1 SGHRS and CDR2 YFSETQ come from the germline V gene. CDR3 in amino acids: CASSPGVGLHNEQFF.

This CDR3 is CATSRDSGNTEAFF. The gene calls are TRBV15 and TRBJ1-1. The CDR3 consists of 14 residues. Germline loops: CDR1 LNHNV, CDR2 YYDKDF (reference sequence).

The rearrangement joins TRBV6-1 to TRBJ2-2; the D call from TCRdb, TRBD1, cannot be confirmed without DNA. Per germline, CDR1 MNHNS and CDR2 SASEGT. CDR3 size: 15 residues. The CDR3 region is CASSRTRKGTGELFF.

The chain is built from TRBV19 and TRBJ1-4. The CDR3 consists of 16 residues. CDR1 LNHDA and CDR2 SQIVND come from the germline V gene (reference sequence). CDR3: CASSSGGDYANEKLFF.

CDR3 residues: CSARDFSGLAYEQYF. This chain links TRBV20-1 with TRBJ2-7; TCRdb's D call, TRBD2, is unchecked because there is no DNA. This CDR3 is 15 amino acids long. Germline loops: CDR1 DFQATT, CDR2 SNEGSKA (reference sequence).

The V and J genes are TRBV20-1 and TRBJ2-7; TCRdb calls TRBD2, which cannot be checked without DNA. Germline CDR1 reads DFQATT; CDR2 reads SNEGSKA (reference sequence). CDR3 length equals 14 residues. The CDR3 here is CSARLAGLIYEQYF.

The rearrangement links TRBV20-1 to TRBJ2-3; TCRdb selects TRBD2, and the lack of DNA leaves this call unchecked. The CDR3 loop spans 21 amino acids. Germline V CDR1 and CDR2: DFQATT, SNEGSKA (reference sequence). The CDR3 reads CSARNSVGQGNSGSIPDTQYF.

The chain has TRBV2 and TRBJ2-3; with no DNA, the TCRdb D assignment of TRBD2 cannot be verified. CDR1 is SNHLY, CDR2 FYNNEI, per germline. This CDR3 has 15 amino acids. The CDR3 here is CASNQLAGATDTQYF.